This T cell receptor beta chain is from a study of T cells expressing NK-cell markers. Each CDR3 protein gets one entry in TCRdb, which reprocessed the 5' RACE reads and gives no DNA. Listed are 440,000 or so distinct CDR3 sequences; roughly 8% falls within the top ten. Germline values: CDR1 GTSNPN, CDR2 SVGIG (reference sequence). This CDR3 spans 13 amino acids. Sequencing input: blood T cells: a sorted CD56 or NKG2C T cell subset, CD4+ or CD8+ T cells, or bulk PBMC T cells (not recorded which). The rearrangement links TRBV30 to TRBJ2-7; absent DNA, TCRdb's TRBD1 call cannot be checked. This sequence was found in a woman between 18 and 69 years old in good health. This CDR3 is CAGKTGGSYEQYF.